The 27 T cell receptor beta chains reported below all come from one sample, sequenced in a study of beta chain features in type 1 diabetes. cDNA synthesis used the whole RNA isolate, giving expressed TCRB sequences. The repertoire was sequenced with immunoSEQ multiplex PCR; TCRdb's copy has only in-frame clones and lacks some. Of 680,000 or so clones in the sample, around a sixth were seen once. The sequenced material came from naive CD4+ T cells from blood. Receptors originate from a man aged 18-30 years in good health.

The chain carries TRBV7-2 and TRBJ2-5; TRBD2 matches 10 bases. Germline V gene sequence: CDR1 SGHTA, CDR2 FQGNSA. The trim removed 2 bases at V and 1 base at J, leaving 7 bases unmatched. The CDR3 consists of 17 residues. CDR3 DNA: TGTGCCAGCAGCTTAATCATTAAGCGGGGGGGCCAAGAGACCCAGTACTTC. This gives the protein CASSLIIKRGGQETQYF. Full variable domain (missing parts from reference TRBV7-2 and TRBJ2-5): GAGVSQSPSNKVTEKGKDVELRCDPISGHTALYWYRQSLGQGLEFLIYFQGNSAPDKSGLPSDRFSAERTGGSVSTLTIQRTQQEDSAVYLCASSLIIKRGGQETQYFGPGTRLLVL.

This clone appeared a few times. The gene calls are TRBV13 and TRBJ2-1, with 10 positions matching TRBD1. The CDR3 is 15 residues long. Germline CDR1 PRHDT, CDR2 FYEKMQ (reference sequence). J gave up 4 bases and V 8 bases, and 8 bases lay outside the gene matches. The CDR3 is CASGLRTGGYNEQFF. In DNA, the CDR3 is TGTGCCAGCGGACTCAGGACAGGGGGGTACAATGAGCAGTTCTTC.

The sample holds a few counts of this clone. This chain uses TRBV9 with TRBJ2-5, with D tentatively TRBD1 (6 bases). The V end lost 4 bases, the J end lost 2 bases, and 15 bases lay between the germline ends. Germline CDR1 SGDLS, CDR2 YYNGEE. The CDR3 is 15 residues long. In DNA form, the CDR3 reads TGTGCCAGCAGCCCAGCGGACAGAAGACAAGAGACCCAGTACTTC. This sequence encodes CASSPADRRQETQYF.

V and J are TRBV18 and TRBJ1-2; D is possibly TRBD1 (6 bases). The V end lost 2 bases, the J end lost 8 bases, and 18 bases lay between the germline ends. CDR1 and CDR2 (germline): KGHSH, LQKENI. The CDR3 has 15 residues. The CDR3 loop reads CASSPTRGGSEGYTF. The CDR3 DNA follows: TGTGCCAGCTCACCAACAAGAGGGGGATCGGAGGGCTACACCTTC.

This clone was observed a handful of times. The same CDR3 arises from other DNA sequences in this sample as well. The CDR3 loop reads CASSLGGTGSYEQYF. The CDR3 coding sequence is TGTGCCAGCAGCTTAGGTGGGACAGGTTCCTACGAGCAGTACTTC. This chain connects TRBV7-2 to TRBJ2-7; 8 nucleotides line up with TRBD1. V gave up 1 base and J gave up 1 base; unmatched junction bases: 3. Germline V lookup: CDR1 SGHTA, CDR2 FQGNSA. The CDR3 runs 15 residues.

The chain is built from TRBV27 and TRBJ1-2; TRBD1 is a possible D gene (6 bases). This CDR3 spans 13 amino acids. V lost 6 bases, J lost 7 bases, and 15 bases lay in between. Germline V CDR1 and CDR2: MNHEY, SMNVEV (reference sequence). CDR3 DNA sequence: TGTGCCAGCAGCCAGGGGAGGCGTGGTGGCTACACCTTC. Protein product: CASSQGRRGGYTF.

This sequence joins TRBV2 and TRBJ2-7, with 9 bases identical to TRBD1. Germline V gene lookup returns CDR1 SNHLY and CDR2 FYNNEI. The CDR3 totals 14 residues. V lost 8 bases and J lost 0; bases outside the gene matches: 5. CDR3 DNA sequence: TGTGCCAGCGGGGGACAGGGAAACTCCTACGAGCAGTACTTC. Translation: CASGGQGNSYEQYF.

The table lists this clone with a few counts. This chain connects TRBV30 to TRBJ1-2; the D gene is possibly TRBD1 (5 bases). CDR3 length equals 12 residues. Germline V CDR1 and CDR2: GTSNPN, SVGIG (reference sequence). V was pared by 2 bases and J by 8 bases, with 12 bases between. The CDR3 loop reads CAWSPSGQGYTF. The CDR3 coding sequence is TGTGCCTGGAGTCCGTCAGGGCAAGGCTACACCTTC.

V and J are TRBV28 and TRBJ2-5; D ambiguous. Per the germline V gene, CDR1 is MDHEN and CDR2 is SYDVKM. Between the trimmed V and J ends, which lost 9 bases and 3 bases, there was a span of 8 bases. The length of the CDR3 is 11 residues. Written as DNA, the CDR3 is TGTGCCAGTAATCAAAAAGAGACCCAGTACTTC. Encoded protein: CASNQKETQYF.

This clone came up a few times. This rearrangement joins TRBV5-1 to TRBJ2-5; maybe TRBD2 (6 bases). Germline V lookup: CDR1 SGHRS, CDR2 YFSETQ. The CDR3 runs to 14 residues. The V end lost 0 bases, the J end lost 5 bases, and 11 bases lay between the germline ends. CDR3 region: CASSLGSGGETQYF. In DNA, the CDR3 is TGCGCCAGCAGCTTGGGTAGCGGCGGGGAGACCCAGTACTTC. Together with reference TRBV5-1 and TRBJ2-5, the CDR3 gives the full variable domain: KAGVTQTPRYLIKTRGQQVTLSCSPISGHRSVSWYQQTPGQGLQFLFEYFSETQRNKGNFPGRFSGRQFSNSRSEMNVSTLELGDSALYLCASSLGSGGETQYFGPGTRLLVL.

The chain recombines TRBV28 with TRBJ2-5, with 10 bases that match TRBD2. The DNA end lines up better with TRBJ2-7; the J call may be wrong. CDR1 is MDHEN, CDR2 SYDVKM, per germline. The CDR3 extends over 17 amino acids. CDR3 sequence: CASSFELAGEGSYEQYF. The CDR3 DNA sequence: TGTGCCAGCAGTTTCGAGCTAGCGGGAGAGGGATCCTACGAGCAGTACTTC.

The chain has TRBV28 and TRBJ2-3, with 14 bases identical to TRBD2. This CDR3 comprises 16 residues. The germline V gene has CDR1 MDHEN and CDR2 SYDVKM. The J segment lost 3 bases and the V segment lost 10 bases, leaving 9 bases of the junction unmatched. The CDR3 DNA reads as TGTGCCACCGGGACTAGCGGGAGAGGAAGGACAGATACGCAGTATTTT. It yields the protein CATGTSGRGRTDTQYF.

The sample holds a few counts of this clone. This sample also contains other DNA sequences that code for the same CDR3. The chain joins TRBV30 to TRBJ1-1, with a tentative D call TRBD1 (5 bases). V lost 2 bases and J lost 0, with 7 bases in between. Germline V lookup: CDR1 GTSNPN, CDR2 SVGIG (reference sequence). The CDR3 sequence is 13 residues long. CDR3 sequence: CAWSRGVNTEAFF. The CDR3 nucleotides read TGTGCCTGGAGTAGGGGCGTGAACACTGAAGCTTTCTTT. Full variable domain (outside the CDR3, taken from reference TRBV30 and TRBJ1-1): SQTIHQWPATLVQPVGSPLSLECTVEGTSNPNLYWYRQAAGRGLQLLFYSVGIGQISSEVPQNLSASRPQDRQFILSSKKLLLSDSGFYLCAWSRGVNTEAFFGQGTRLTVV.

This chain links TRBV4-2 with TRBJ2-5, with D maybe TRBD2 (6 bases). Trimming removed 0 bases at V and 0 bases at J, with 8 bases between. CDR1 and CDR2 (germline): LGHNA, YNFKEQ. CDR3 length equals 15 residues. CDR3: CASSQDWDYQETQYF. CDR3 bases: TGTGCCAGCAGCCAAGATTGGGACTACCAAGAGACCCAGTACTTC.

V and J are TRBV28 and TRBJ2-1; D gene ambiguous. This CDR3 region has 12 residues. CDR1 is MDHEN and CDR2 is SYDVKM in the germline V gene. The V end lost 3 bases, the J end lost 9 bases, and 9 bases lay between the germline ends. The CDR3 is CASSLAVGEQFF. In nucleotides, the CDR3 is TGTGCCAGCAGTTTGGCAGTGGGTGAGCAGTTCTTC. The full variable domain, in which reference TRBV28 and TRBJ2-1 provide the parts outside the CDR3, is DVKVTQSSRYLVKRTGEKVFLECVQDMDHENMFWYRQDPGLGLRLIYFSYDVKMKEKGDIPEGYSVSREKKERFSLILESASTNQTSMYLCASSLAVGEQFFGPGTRLTVL.

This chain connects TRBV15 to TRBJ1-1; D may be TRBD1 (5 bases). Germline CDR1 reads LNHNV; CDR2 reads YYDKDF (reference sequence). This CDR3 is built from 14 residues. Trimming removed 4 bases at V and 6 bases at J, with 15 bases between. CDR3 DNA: TGTGCCACCAGCATTGGGGGGGTGGCAGCTGAAGCTTTCTTT. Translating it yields CATSIGGVAAEAFF. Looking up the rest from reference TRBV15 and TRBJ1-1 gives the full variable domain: DAMVIQNPRYQVTQFGKPVTLSCSQTLNHNVMYWYQQKSSQAPKLLFHYYDKDFNNEADTPDNFQSRRPNTSFCFLDIRSPGLGDTAMYLCATSIGGVAAEAFFGQGTRLTVV.

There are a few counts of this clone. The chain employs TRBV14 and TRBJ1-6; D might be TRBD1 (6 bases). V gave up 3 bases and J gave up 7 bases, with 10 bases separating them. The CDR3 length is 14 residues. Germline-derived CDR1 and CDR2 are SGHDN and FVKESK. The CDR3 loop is CASSHRQANSPLHF. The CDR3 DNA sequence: TGTGCCAGCAGCCACAGACAGGCCAATTCACCCCTCCACTTT.

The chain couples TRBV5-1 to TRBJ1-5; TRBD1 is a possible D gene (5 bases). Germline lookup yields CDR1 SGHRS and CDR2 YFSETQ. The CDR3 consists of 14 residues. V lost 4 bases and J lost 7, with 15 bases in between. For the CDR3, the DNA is TGCGCCAGCAGCCAAAATCCGGACACGCAGCCCCAGCATTTT. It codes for CASSQNPDTQPQHF.

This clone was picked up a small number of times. DNA for the CDR3: TGTGCCATCAGTGGGAAGGGGAACACTGAAGCTTTCTTT. Protein: CAISGKGNTEAFF. This rearrangement joins TRBV10-3 to TRBJ1-1, with unresolved D. The V gene's germline CDR1 is ENHRY and CDR2 SYGVKD. The CDR3 consists of 13 residues. Trimming cost V 4 bases and J 1 base, with 7 bases left between them.

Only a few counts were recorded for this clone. The CDR3 loop reads CSVDGTGGSGANVLTF. The CDR3 DNA reads as TGCAGCGTGGATGGGACAGGAGGCTCTGGGGCCAACGTCCTGACTTTC. The V and J genes are TRBV29-1 and TRBJ2-6; 8 bases map to TRBD1. The CDR3 has 16 residues. Germline values: CDR1 SQVTM, CDR2 ANQGSEA. V was pared by 6 bases and J by 0 bases, with 7 bases of the junction left unmatched.

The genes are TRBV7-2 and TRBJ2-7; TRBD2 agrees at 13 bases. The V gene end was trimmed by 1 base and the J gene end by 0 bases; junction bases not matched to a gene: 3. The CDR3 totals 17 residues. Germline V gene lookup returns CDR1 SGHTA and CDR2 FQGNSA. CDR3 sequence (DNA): TGTGCCAGCAGCTTAGTTACTAGCGGGAGGGGCTCCTACGAGCAGTACTTC. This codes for CASSLVTSGRGSYEQYF.

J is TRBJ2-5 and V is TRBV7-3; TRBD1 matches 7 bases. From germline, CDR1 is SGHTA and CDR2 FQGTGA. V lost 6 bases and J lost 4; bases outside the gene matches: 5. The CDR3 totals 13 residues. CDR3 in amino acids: CASSPTGIETQYF. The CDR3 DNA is TGTGCCAGCAGTCCGACAGGGATAGAGACCCAGTACTTC.

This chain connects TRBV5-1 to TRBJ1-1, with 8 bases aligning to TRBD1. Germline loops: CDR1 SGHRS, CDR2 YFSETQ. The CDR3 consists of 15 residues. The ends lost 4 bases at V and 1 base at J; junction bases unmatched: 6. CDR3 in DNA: TGCGCCAGCAGCCAACTTGGACAGGGGAACACTGAAGCTTTCTTT. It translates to CASSQLGQGNTEAFF.

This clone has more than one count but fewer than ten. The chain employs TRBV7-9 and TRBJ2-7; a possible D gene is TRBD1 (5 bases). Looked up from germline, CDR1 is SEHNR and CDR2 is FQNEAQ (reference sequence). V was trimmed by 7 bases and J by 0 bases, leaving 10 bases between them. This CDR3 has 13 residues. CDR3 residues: CASKGESSYEQYF. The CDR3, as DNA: TGTGCCAGCAAAGGGGAAAGCTCCTACGAGCAGTACTTC.

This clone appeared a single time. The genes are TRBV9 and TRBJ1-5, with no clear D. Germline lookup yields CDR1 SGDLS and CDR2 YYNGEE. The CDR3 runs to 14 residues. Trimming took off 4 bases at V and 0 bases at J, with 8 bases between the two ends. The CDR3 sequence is CASSPVDSNQPQHF. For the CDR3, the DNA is TGTGCCAGCAGCCCGGTGGATAGCAATCAGCCCCAGCATTTT.

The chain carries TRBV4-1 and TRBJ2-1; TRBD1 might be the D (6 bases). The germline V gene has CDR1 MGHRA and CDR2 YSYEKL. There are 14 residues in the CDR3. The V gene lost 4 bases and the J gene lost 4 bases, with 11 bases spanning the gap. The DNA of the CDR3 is TGCGCCAGCAGCCCTGAGGACAGATACAATGAGCAGTTCTTC. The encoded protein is CASSPEDRYNEQFF.

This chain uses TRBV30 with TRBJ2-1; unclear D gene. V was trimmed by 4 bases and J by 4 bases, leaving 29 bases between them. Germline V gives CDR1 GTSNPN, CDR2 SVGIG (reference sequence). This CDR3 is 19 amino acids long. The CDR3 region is CAWKPQYGVDGFGYNEQFF. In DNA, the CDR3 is TGTGCCTGGAAACCCCAGTACGGTGTCGACGGCTTCGGGTACAATGAGCAGTTCTTC.